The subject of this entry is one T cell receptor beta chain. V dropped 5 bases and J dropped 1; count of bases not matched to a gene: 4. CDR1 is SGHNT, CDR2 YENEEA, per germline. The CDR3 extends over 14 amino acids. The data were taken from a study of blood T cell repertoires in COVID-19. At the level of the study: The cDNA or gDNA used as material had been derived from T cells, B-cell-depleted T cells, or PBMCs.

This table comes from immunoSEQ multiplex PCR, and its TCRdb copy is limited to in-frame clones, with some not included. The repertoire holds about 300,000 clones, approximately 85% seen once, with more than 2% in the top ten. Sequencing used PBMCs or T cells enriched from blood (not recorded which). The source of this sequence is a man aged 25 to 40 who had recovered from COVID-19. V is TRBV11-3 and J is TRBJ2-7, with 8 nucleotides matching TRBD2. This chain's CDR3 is CASSPGGVSYEQYF. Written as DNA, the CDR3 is TGTGCCAGCAGCCCCGGGGGGGTGTCCTACGAGCAGTACTTC. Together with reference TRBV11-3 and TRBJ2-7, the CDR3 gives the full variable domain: EAGVVQSPRYKIIEKKQPVAFWCNPISGHNTLYWYLQNLGQGPELLIRYENEEAVDDSQLPKDRFSAERLKGVDSTLKIQPAELGDSAVYLCASSPGGVSYEQYFGPGTRLTVT.